The 24 T cell receptor beta chains below all came from one sample that was sequenced in a study of control samples from healthy donors and cancer patients. Sequencing was performed with immunoSEQ multiplex PCR; in TCRdb, only in-frame clones are kept and a portion is missing. The sample lists fewer than 200,000 clones; 93% were seen once. Sequenced input: blood. The receptor set was obtained from a woman in her sixties or seventies in good health.

V usage is TRBV23-1 and J usage is TRBJ1-2; D is possibly TRBD1 (5 bases). TRBV23-1 is labeled an ORF, and its function is uncertain. V lost 6 bases, J lost 2 bases, and 25 bases lay in between. The CDR3 contains 18 residues. The CDR3 region is CASRNHDTLGGRNYGYTF. In DNA form, the CDR3 reads TGCGCCAGCAGGAACCACGATACACTTGGGGGGAGAAACTATGGCTACACCTTC.

The rearrangement uses TRBV5-6 and TRBJ1-6, with a possible D match to TRBD1 (5 bases). V gave up 4 bases and J gave up 10 bases, with 18 bases separating them. The CDR3 has 15 amino acids. Germline V lookup: CDR1 SGHDT, CDR2 YYEEEE. CDR3 coding DNA: TGTGCCAGCAGCCAAATTCCAGGGCAAAGCTCACCCCTCCACTTT. Translating it yields CASSQIPGQSSPLHF.

This chain joins TRBV13 and TRBJ1-2; TRBD1 matches 9 bases. After removal of 4 bases from V and 2 bases from J, the junction contained 2 bases not matched to a gene. Looked up from germline, CDR1 is PRHDT and CDR2 is FYEKMQ (reference sequence). CDR3 size: 14 residues. Here the CDR3 DNA reads TGTGCCAGCAGCTCTGGGACAGGGAACTATGGCTACACCTTC. This gives the protein CASSSGTGNYGYTF.

The V gene is TRBV7-9, the J gene TRBJ2-7; 9 bases map to TRBD1. Per germline, CDR1 SEHNR and CDR2 FQNEAQ (reference sequence). This CDR3 has 15 residues. Trimming removed 8 bases from V and 5 bases from J; junction bases left unmatched: 13. CDR3 residues: CASSQTGTGIDEQYF. The CDR3 DNA is TGTGCCAGCTCCCAAACCGGGACAGGGATCGACGAGCAGTACTTC.

CDR3 in amino acids: CASSLSRQGDSPLHF. CDR3 bases: TGTGCCAGCAGCTTATCTCGACAGGGAGATTCACCCCTCCACTTT. The chain is built from TRBV7-9 and TRBJ1-6; 7 bases line up with TRBD1. Per germline, CDR1 SEHNR and CDR2 FQNEAQ (reference sequence). V dropped 2 bases and J dropped 8; count of bases not matched to a gene: 6. CDR3 length equals 15 residues. The full variable domain, completed using reference TRBV7-9 and TRBJ1-6, is DTGVSQNPRHKITKRGQNVTFRCDPISEHNRLYWYRQTLGQGPEFLTYFQNEAQLEKSRLLSDRFSAERPKGSFSTLEIQRTEQGDSAMYLCASSLSRQGDSPLHFGNGTRLTVT.

CDR3 residues: CASSVGASGGGADTQYF. The DNA of the CDR3 is TGTGCCAGCAGCGTAGGTGCGAGCGGGGGCGGAGCAGATACGCAGTATTTT. The rearrangement joins TRBV9 to TRBJ2-3; 8 bases are a match to TRBD2. Trimming took 0 bases from V and 4 from J; bases not matched to a gene: 10. The germline V gene has CDR1 SGDLS and CDR2 YYNGEE. This CDR3 has 17 amino acids.

The chain is built from TRBV4-1 and TRBJ2-1; perhaps TRBD1 as D (6 bases). Germline V gives CDR1 MGHRA, CDR2 YSYEKL. Trimming took 0 bases from V and 2 from J, leaving 11 bases between them. The CDR3 is 16 residues long. The CDR3 protein is CASSQDLGQTYNEQFF. CDR3 sequence (DNA): TGCGCCAGCAGCCAAGATCTAGGACAGACCTACAATGAGCAGTTCTTC.

The chain links TRBV6-5 to TRBJ2-7, with D possibly being TRBD1 or TRBD2 (5 bases each). Germline CDR1 and CDR2: MNHEY and SVGAGI. V was shortened by 11 bases and J by 3 bases, with 17 bases between the two germline ends. CDR3 length: 13 amino acids. This chain's CDR3 is CAGTGTDRYEQYF. In DNA, the CDR3 is TGTGCCGGAACCGGGACGGATCGCTACGAGCAGTACTTC.

The rearrangement links TRBV7-3 to TRBJ2-5; 9 positions agree with TRBD1. After removal of 5 bases from V and 4 bases from J, the junction contained 8 bases not matched to a gene. The CDR3 is 15 residues long. CDR1 and CDR2 (germline): SGHTA, FQGTGA. CDR3 DNA sequence: TGTGCCAGCAGCGGAACTACAGGGGGCCCAGAGACCCAGTACTTC. Its protein product is CASSGTTGGPETQYF.

This chain connects TRBV12-3 or TRBV12-4 to TRBJ1-1; no reliable D call. The CDR3 sequence is 12 residues long. The V end lost 5 bases, the J end lost 5 bases, and 9 bases lay between the germline ends. The CDR3 loop is CASSTRATEAFF. The CDR3 region has the DNA TGTGCCAGCAGTACTAGGGCAACTGAAGCTTTCTTT.

A few counts support this clone. The chain recombines TRBV6-5 with TRBJ1-5; 8 nucleotides agree with TRBD1. J lost 5 bases, V lost 2 bases, and 5 bases had no gene match. The CDR3 loop spans 15 amino acids. Per the germline V gene, CDR1 is MNHEY and CDR2 is SVGAGI. As DNA, the CDR3 is TGTGCCAGCAGTTACGAGCAGGGGGCAGATCAGCCCCAGCATTTT. Translating gives CASSYEQGADQPQHF.

J is TRBJ1-5 and V is TRBV3-1 (or the pseudogene TRBV3-2); D gene uncertain. V was cut by 4 bases and J by 3 bases, with 13 bases left in between. This CDR3 spans 15 amino acids. Germline V gives CDR1 LGHDT, CDR2 YNNKEL (reference sequence). Written as DNA, the CDR3 is TGTGCCAGCAGCCTCTCTGGATGGGACAATCAGCCCCAGCATTTT. Translated, it gives CASSLSGWDNQPQHF.

The gene calls are TRBV11-1 and TRBJ1-6; 7 bases align to TRBD1. The CDR3 runs to 15 residues. The trim removed 6 bases at V and 6 bases at J, leaving 8 bases unmatched. The germline CDR1 and CDR2 sequences are SGHAT and FQDESV (reference sequence). CDR3 loop: CASSSETGANSPLHF. CDR3 DNA sequence: TGTGCCAGCAGTTCCGAAACAGGGGCTAATTCACCCCTCCACTTT.

V is TRBV11-2 and J is TRBJ1-3; D ambiguous. The CDR3 extends over 15 amino acids. CDR1 is SGHAT and CDR2 is FQNNGV in the germline V gene. V was shortened by 1 base and J by 2 bases, with 9 bases between the two germline ends. The CDR3 protein is CASSLVDGTGNTIYF. CDR3 coding DNA: TGTGCCAGCAGCTTAGTGGACGGGACTGGAAACACCATATATTTT.

The chain recombines TRBV9 with TRBJ1-1; D remains ambiguous. V was pared by 0 bases and J by 3 bases, with 9 bases between. This CDR3 has 14 amino acids. Germline CDR1 is SGDLS and CDR2 is YYNGEE. This CDR3 reads CASSVDSQYTEAFF. Written as DNA, the CDR3 is TGTGCCAGCAGCGTAGATTCACAATACACTGAAGCTTTCTTT.

This clone came up once. The chain carries TRBV6-2 or TRBV6-3 and TRBJ1-2; TRBD1 might be the D (5 bases). The ends were cut back, 7 bases at V and 2 bases at J, with 17 bases in the middle. This CDR3 comprises 15 residues. Germline V gene sequence: CDR1 MNHEY, CDR2 SVGEGT. In DNA, the CDR3 is TGTGCCAGCACCCCCACCGCCGACAGAAACTATGGCTACACCTTC. It is translated as CASTPTADRNYGYTF.

The chain couples TRBV3-1 (or the pseudogene TRBV3-2) to TRBJ2-5, with 8 nucleotides matching TRBD2. The V and J ends lost 6 bases and 5 bases, in that order; junction bases with no gene match: 5. This CDR3 has 13 amino acids. CDR1 is LGHDT, CDR2 YNNKEL, per germline (reference sequence). The CDR3 nucleotides read TGTGCCAGCAGATATAGCGGGGTGGAGACCCAGTACTTC. It is translated as CASRYSGVETQYF.

This chain joins TRBV30 and TRBJ2-5; perhaps TRBD2 as D (5 bases). The CDR3 runs 13 residues. CDR1 and CDR2 from the germline V gene are GTSNPN and SVGIG (reference sequence). Trimming left V 0 bases short and J 7 bases short, with 12 bases between. CDR3 in DNA: TGTGCCTGGAGTGTACGGGCTGCGGGGACCCAGTACTTC. Its protein is CAWSVRAAGTQYF.

This CDR3 reads CATMDSAYEQYF. For the CDR3, the DNA is TGTGCCACCATGGACAGCGCCTACGAGCAGTACTTC. The V gene is TRBV6-5, the J gene TRBJ2-7; possibly TRBD1 for D (6 bases). The V and J ends lost 10 bases and 2 bases respectively, with 12 bases between them. Germline loops: CDR1 MNHEY, CDR2 SVGAGI. This CDR3 comprises 12 residues.

The chain is built from TRBV6-6 and TRBJ2-1, with TRBD1 matching 8 bases. Germline trimming cut 5 bases from V and 4 bases from J; bases unmatched to any gene: 7. This CDR3 spans 15 amino acids. Germline V lookup: CDR1 MNHNY, CDR2 SVGAGI (reference sequence). The CDR3 region is CASSLRTGSYNEQFF. CDR3 nucleotide sequence: TGTGCCAGCAGTCTACGGACAGGGAGTTACAATGAGCAGTTCTTC.

This chain links TRBV6-4 with TRBJ2-1; 10 nucleotides match TRBD2. The CDR3 sequence is 16 residues long. V dropped 2 bases and J dropped 3; count of bases not matched to a gene: 4. The germline V gene encodes CDR1 MRHNA and CDR2 SNTAGT. This CDR3 reads CASSDLAGAHYNEQFF. CDR3 DNA sequence: TGTGCCAGCAGTGACCTAGCGGGGGCCCACTACAATGAGCAGTTCTTC.

A single count supports this clone. The chain links TRBV19 to TRBJ1-2, with 8 bases identical to TRBD1. The CDR3 totals 13 residues. CDR1 is LNHDA and CDR2 is SQIVND in the germline V gene (reference sequence). With 6 bases clipped from V and 7 bases from J, the junction kept 7 bases outside the gene matches. As DNA, the CDR3 is TGTGCCAGTAGCGAACAGGGGGGTAGTGGCTACACCTTC. Translating gives CASSEQGGSGYTF.

This chain uses TRBV6-5 with TRBJ2-7; TRBD1 aligns across 10 bases. This CDR3 region has 15 residues. J gave up 5 bases and V 6 bases, and 10 bases lay outside the gene matches. Germline CDR1 is MNHEY and CDR2 is SVGAGI. The CDR3 spells CASSPGTGAPHEQYF. In nucleotides, the CDR3 is TGTGCCAGCAGCCCCGGGACAGGGGCCCCCCACGAGCAGTACTTC.

The J gene is TRBJ1-4, the V gene TRBV18; D is unresolved. The CDR3 spans 14 residues. Germline V gene lookup returns CDR1 KGHSH and CDR2 LQKENI. V was shortened by 0 bases and J by 6 bases, with 8 bases between the two germline ends. This CDR3 is CASSPPAGYEKLFF. For the CDR3, the DNA is TGTGCCAGCTCACCACCGGCCGGATATGAAAAACTGTTTTTT.